This TCR beta chain derives from a study of T-cell reconstitution after alpha-beta-depleted transplantation in children. J gave up 4 bases and V 5 bases, and 3 bases lay outside the gene matches. Germline loops: CDR1 SQVTM, CDR2 ANQGSEA. CDR3 length: 12 residues. Unique molecular identifiers featured in how the TCRbeta library was prepared. One entry per CDR3 protein results from TCRdb running MiXCR on the PCR reads. In the table there are roughly 340,000 distinct CDR3 sequences, 15% to 20% of which are singletons. The V and J genes are TRBV29-1 and TRBJ2-7; 9 bases are shared with TRBD2. This TCR was sampled from a male patient between 2 and 10 years old who had a stem cell transplant for acute lymphoblastic leukemia, so the T cells may come from the graft donor. The material was PBMCs, mostly from graft donor cells, obtained 360 days after TCRalphabeta/CD19-depleted stem cell transplant. The CDR3 here is CSVRLAGYEQYF. CDR3 coding DNA: TGCAGCGTTCGGCTAGCGGGATACGAGCAGTACTTC.